Below, 13 T cell receptor beta chains from the same sample are listed, as sequenced in a study of blood T cell repertoires in COVID-19 (dated by TCRdb to 2020 to 2022). The library came from the immunoSEQ multiplex PCR assay. Here the immuneACCESS table is served through TCRdb, limited to in-frame sequences with V and J called. Missing clones are a known gap in these copies; in checked studies unresolved V genes cover under half, and the rest lacks a known reason. This sample holds about 180,000 clones; about 83% were observed only once. The top ten constitute around 9% of the sample. The specimen sequenced was PBMCs or T cells enriched from blood (not recorded which). These receptors were taken from a woman aged 25 to 39 who had recovered from COVID-19.

The chain recombines TRBV2 with TRBJ2-1; 7 bases agree with TRBD1. The CDR3 loop spans 13 amino acids. Germline V gene lookup returns CDR1 SNHLY and CDR2 FYNNEI. V was pared by 6 bases and J by 7 bases, with 6 bases of the junction left unmatched. The CDR3 coding sequence is TGTGCCAGCAGATTGAAACAGGGGAATGAGCAGTTCTTC. This gives the protein CASRLKQGNEQFF.

This sequence joins TRBV19 and TRBJ2-5; 7 bases agree with TRBD1. CDR1 and CDR2 from the germline V gene are LNHDA and SQIVND (reference sequence). The CDR3 is made up of 14 amino acids. The V gene end was trimmed by 8 bases and the J gene end by 4 bases; junction bases not matched to a gene: 10. The CDR3 sequence is CASSRDSTRETQYF. CDR3 nucleotides: TGTGCCAGTTCAAGGGACAGCACCCGAGAGACCCAGTACTTC.

The V and J genes are TRBV5-6 and TRBJ1-1, with D possibly matching TRBD1 (6 bases). The CDR3 runs 15 residues. CDR1 and CDR2 (germline): SGHDT, YYEEEE. Trimming cost V 2 bases and J 4 bases, with 15 bases left between them. Written as DNA, the CDR3 is TGTGCCAGCAGCTTAAAAACAGGGTCGGGCACTGAAGCTTTCTTT. Its protein is CASSLKTGSGTEAFF.

The rearrangement uses TRBV19 and TRBJ2-1; 8 bases align to TRBD1. Trimming took 2 bases from V and 6 from J; bases not matched to a gene: 9. The CDR3 is 16 amino acids. Germline assignment: CDR1 LNHDA and CDR2 SQIVND (reference sequence). The CDR3 coding sequence is TGTGCCAGTAGTATACAGGGGGCGATCTCTAGCAATGAGCAGTTCTTC. Its protein product is CASSIQGAISSNEQFF.

This sequence joins TRBV10-3 and TRBJ1-5, with D possibly matching TRBD1 (5 bases). Germline CDR1 and CDR2: ENHRY and SYGVKD. Trimming cost V 5 bases and J 2 bases, with 16 bases left between them. This CDR3 has 16 residues. The CDR3 here is CAISPREGKGNQPQHF. In DNA, the CDR3 is TGTGCCATCAGTCCTAGGGAGGGGAAGGGCAATCAGCCCCAGCATTTT.

This rearrangement joins TRBV10-3 to TRBJ2-1; D is perhaps TRBD1 (5 bases). Germline V CDR1 and CDR2: ENHRY, SYGVKD. Trimming pared 2 bases from V and 1 base from J, leaving 9 bases between. The CDR3 is 15 amino acids. The CDR3 bases are TGTGCCATCAGTGAGGACAGAAGTTCCTACAATGAGCAGTTCTTC. Residues: CAISEDRSSYNEQFF.

The chain recombines TRBV4-2 with TRBJ2-1; 9 nucleotides match TRBD2. Looked up from germline, CDR1 is LGHNA and CDR2 is YNFKEQ. V dropped 0 bases and J dropped 6; count of bases not matched to a gene: 6. The CDR3 sequence is 16 residues long. The CDR3 coding sequence is TGTGCCAGCAGCCAAGAAGAGGGAGCGGGGGGCAATGAGCAGTTCTTC. Translation: CASSQEEGAGGNEQFF.

The rearrangement joins TRBV3-1 (or the pseudogene TRBV3-2) to TRBJ1-2; 8 nucleotides line up with TRBD1. This CDR3 spans 16 amino acids. V shed 1 base and J 3 bases; nucleotides not matched to a gene: 7. CDR1 and CDR2 from the germline V gene are LGHDT and YNNKEL (reference sequence). CDR3 nucleotides: TGTGCCAGCAGCCAAGGAGGGACAGGCGAATACTATGGCTACACCTTC. This codes for CASSQGGTGEYYGYTF.

This clone was seen ten or more times. The chain is built from TRBV10-3 and TRBJ1-4, with TRBD1 as a possible D gene (6 bases). Per the germline V gene, CDR1 is ENHRY and CDR2 is SYGVKD. Trimming removed 4 bases from V and 11 bases from J, with 20 bases in between. This CDR3 has 15 residues. The DNA for the CDR3 is TGTGCCATCAGTGCCCCAGGGGATGCTTTAGGGAAACTGTTTTTT. This encodes CAISAPGDALGKLFF.

The rearrangement links TRBV3-1 (or the pseudogene TRBV3-2) to TRBJ2-7; weak D call: TRBD1 (6 bases). The germline V gene encodes CDR1 LGHDT and CDR2 YNNKEL (reference sequence). V lost 0 bases to trimming and J lost 3 bases, with 9 bases between them. The CDR3 is 14 residues long. CDR3 DNA sequence: TGTGCCAGCAGCCAAGAGGGGGCCGACTACGAGCAGTACTTC. Encoded protein: CASSQEGADYEQYF.

This rearrangement joins TRBV5-1 to TRBJ2-7; a possible D gene is TRBD2 (6 bases). This CDR3 comprises 15 residues. V shed 4 bases and J shed 5 bases, with 19 bases lying between them. Germline assignment: CDR1 SGHRS and CDR2 YFSETQ. The DNA of the CDR3 is TGCGCCAGCAGCCTCCGAACTGGCGGGGCAGACGAGCAGTACTTC. The encoded protein is CASSLRTGGADEQYF.

The chain joins TRBV6-4 to TRBJ1-2; D not certain. Between the trimmed V and J ends, which lost 1 base and 6 bases, there was a span of 15 bases. The CDR3 is 15 amino acids. Per germline, CDR1 MRHNA and CDR2 SNTAGT. Written as DNA, the CDR3 is TGTGCCAGCAGTGACTTTGTGGGCGCCCCAAATGGCTACACCTTC. This encodes CASSDFVGAPNGYTF.

The chain employs TRBV10-1 and TRBJ2-7, with a weak D call TRBD2 (5 bases). Germline CDR1 and CDR2: WNHNN and SYGVQD (reference sequence). The CDR3 consists of 12 residues. Here the CDR3 reads CPQERGSYEQYF. CDR3 coding DNA: TGCCCCCAGGAGAGAGGGAGCTACGAGCAGTACTTC.